The 18 T cell receptor beta chains below all came from one sample that was sequenced in a study of CD8 T cells in Susac syndrome. After extraction with the RNeasy kit, about 0.5 to 1 ug of the RNA was reverse transcribed using random hexamers. TCRdb reanalysed the immunoSEQ multiplex PCR reads using MiXCR and keeps one entry per CDR3 protein. The profile shows some 300,000 distinct CDR3 sequences, around 85% of them singletons. The sequencing input was CD8+ T cells from PBMCs. The receptors originated from a human donor with multiple sclerosis.

V gene TRBV9 combines with J gene TRBJ1-2; no clear D gene. V was pared by 3 bases and J by 8 bases, with 11 bases between. Germline CDR1 is SGDLS and CDR2 is YYNGEE. CDR3 length: 12 amino acids. For the CDR3, the DNA is TGTGCCAGCAGCGAGAACAGCGCGGGCTACACCTTC. Its protein is CASSENSAGYTF.

The rearrangement links TRBV20-1 to TRBJ2-1, with TRBD2 matching over 7 bases. Germline V CDR1 and CDR2: DFQATT, SNEGSKA (reference sequence). The trim removed 5 bases at V and 3 bases at J, leaving 13 bases unmatched. The CDR3 covers 16 residues. CDR3 amino acids: CSAGDYIPPNYNEQFF. The CDR3 DNA follows: TGCAGTGCTGGGGACTACATCCCTCCAAACTACAATGAGCAGTTCTTC.

The V gene is TRBV5-4, the J gene TRBJ2-5; 7 bases match TRBD1. The CDR3 has 14 residues. Trimming took 3 bases from V and 3 from J; bases not matched to a gene: 5. Germline CDR1 SGHNT, CDR2 YYREEE (reference sequence). The CDR3 DNA is TGTGCCAGCAGCTCCCGGGACAGTGAAGAGACCCAGTACTTC. Protein product: CASSSRDSEETQYF. The entire variable domain, with the rest obtained from reference TRBV5-4 and TRBJ2-5, is as follows: ETGVTQSPTHLIKTRGQQVTLRCSSQSGHNTVSWYQQALGQGPQFIFQYYREEENGRGNFPPRFSGLQFPNYSSELNVNALELDDSALYLCASSSRDSEETQYFGPGTRLLVL.

The chain uses TRBV28 and TRBJ2-1, with a tentative D call TRBD1 (6 bases). The CDR3 is made up of 13 amino acids. Trimming shortened V by 1 base and J by 9 bases, and 10 bases separated the two germline ends. The germline V gene encodes CDR1 MDHEN and CDR2 SYDVKM. The CDR3 sequence: CASSLYTGSEQFF. The CDR3 DNA is TGTGCCAGCAGTTTATATACAGGGAGTGAGCAGTTCTTC.

A single count supports this clonotype. V gene TRBV14 combines with J gene TRBJ2-1; tentative D call: TRBD2 (7 bases). This CDR3 has 17 residues. Trimming removed 6 bases at V and 0 bases at J, with 18 bases between. CDR1 and CDR2 from the germline V gene are SGHDN and FVKESK. The CDR3 bases are TGTGCCAGCAGTCAGAGGGGGGAGGGCCTCTCCTACAATGAGCAGTTCTTC. Translation: CASSQRGEGLSYNEQFF.

The chain has TRBV20-1 and TRBJ2-1, with D hard to call. Germline V gives CDR1 DFQATT, CDR2 SNEGSKA (reference sequence). The ends were cut back, 2 bases at V and 4 bases at J, with 3 bases in the middle. The CDR3 loop spans 11 amino acids. Here the CDR3 reads CSARWYNEQFF. Written as DNA, the CDR3 is TGCAGTGCTAGATGGTACAATGAGCAGTTCTTC.

This chain connects TRBV6-5 to TRBJ2-2, with a possible D match to TRBD1 (5 bases). CDR3 length: 14 amino acids. Trimming stripped 7 bases from V and 2 bases from J, with 11 bases between. Germline CDR1 reads MNHEY; CDR2 reads SVGAGI. CDR3 coding DNA: TGTGCCAGCAATCAGGGCTTTAACACCGGGGAGCTGTTTTTT. Translation gives CASNQGFNTGELFF.

The V gene is TRBV7-2, the J gene TRBJ2-5; no firm D call. Between the trimmed V and J ends, which lost 1 base and 4 bases, there was a span of 1 base. CDR3 length equals 11 residues. Germline CDR1 SGHTA, CDR2 FQGNSA. CDR3 in amino acids: CASSLVETQYF. CDR3 nucleotide sequence: TGTGCCAGCAGCTTAGTAGAGACCCAGTACTTC.

The gene calls are TRBV27 and TRBJ2-2; 7 bases line up with TRBD1. The length of the CDR3 is 14 residues. Germline CDR1 MNHEY, CDR2 SMNVEV (reference sequence). V shed 5 bases, J shed 6 bases, and the junction held 6 bases outside the gene matches. The CDR3 DNA sequence: TGTGCCAGCAGTCCAATACAGGGGCCCGGGGAGCTGTTTTTT. Protein product: CASSPIQGPGELFF.

This chain links TRBV19 with TRBJ1-1; D may be TRBD1 (6 bases). The CDR3 totals 13 residues. V shed 6 bases and J shed 1 base, with 9 bases lying between them. Germline V lookup: CDR1 LNHDA, CDR2 SQIVND (reference sequence). In DNA, the CDR3 is TGTGCCAGTAGCGGGACACAGAACACTGAAGCTTTCTTT. Translated, it gives CASSGTQNTEAFF.

The chain is built from TRBV4-2 and TRBJ1-1; D perhaps matches TRBD1 (6 bases). Germline V CDR1 and CDR2: LGHNA, YNFKEQ. The length of the CDR3 is 13 residues. V lost 3 bases and J lost 7, with 12 bases in between. The chain's CDR3 is CASSHIPDSEAFF. DNA of the CDR3: TGTGCCAGCAGCCACATCCCGGACAGTGAAGCTTTCTTT.

The chain carries TRBV6-5 and TRBJ1-1; 8 nucleotides agree with TRBD1. Per germline, CDR1 MNHEY and CDR2 SVGAGI. The V segment lost 1 base and the J segment 8 bases; nucleotides outside the gene matches: 9. The CDR3 extends over 15 amino acids. DNA for the CDR3: TGTGCCAGCAGTTACTACACAGGGGGAGGGGTGGAAGCTTTCTTT. Amino acid sequence: CASSYYTGGGVEAFF.

The V gene is TRBV7-9, the J gene TRBJ2-7; D may be TRBD2 (6 bases). V lost 4 bases and J 7 bases, leaving 11 bases between the germline ends. CDR3 length: 12 amino acids. Germline V CDR1 and CDR2: SEHNR, FQNEAQ (reference sequence). The DNA of the CDR3 is TGTGCCAGCAGCTCCGGGACTGTAGAGCAGTACTTC. It translates to CASSSGTVEQYF.

This chain joins TRBV9 and TRBJ1-1; D uncertain. The CDR3 is 14 residues long. Trimming cost V 4 bases and J 0 bases, with 10 bases left between them. Germline assignment: CDR1 SGDLS and CDR2 YYNGEE. CDR3 sequence reads: CASSPGVMNTEAFF. CDR3 nucleotides: TGTGCCAGCAGCCCCGGCGTCATGAACACTGAAGCTTTCTTT.

The V gene is TRBV5-1, the J gene TRBJ2-6, with D possibly matching TRBD2 (6 bases). Trimming took 6 bases from V and 0 from J, leaving 13 bases between them. This CDR3 is 16 amino acids long. Germline CDR1 reads SGHRS; CDR2 reads YFSETQ. The CDR3 DNA reads TGCGCCAGCACCAGCGGGCCCAACTCTGGGGCCAACGTCCTGACTTTC. It yields the protein CASTSGPNSGANVLTF. Supplemented by reference TRBV5-1 and TRBJ2-6, the full variable domain reads KAGVTQTPRYLIKTRGQQVTLSCSPISGHRSVSWYQQTPGQGLQFLFEYFSETQRNKGNFPGRFSGRQFSNSRSEMNVSTLELGDSALYLCASTSGPNSGANVLTFGAGSRLTVL.

The V and J genes are TRBV24-1 and TRBJ2-1; no reliable D call. Trimming shortened V by 3 bases and J by 0 bases, and 8 bases separated the two germline ends. This CDR3 is 15 amino acids long. Per the germline V gene, CDR1 is KGHDR and CDR2 is SFDVKD. In nucleotides, the CDR3 is TGTGCCACCAGTGATCGGATCAGCTCCTACAATGAGCAGTTCTTC. Protein product: CATSDRISSYNEQFF.

The table lists this clonotype with a few counts. The chain employs TRBV5-4 and TRBJ1-1, with D maybe TRBD1 (6 bases). The germline gives CDR1 SGHNT, CDR2 YYREEE (reference sequence). The CDR3 loop spans 15 amino acids. Trimming left V 6 bases short and J 1 base short, with 16 bases between. The CDR3 DNA reads as TGTGCCAGCACCCCGCTGGGGGGACAGAACACTGAAGCTTTCTTT. Residues: CASTPLGGQNTEAFF.

The chain couples TRBV7-9 to TRBJ1-2; D remains unclear. Trimming removed 4 bases from V and 4 bases from J, with 13 bases in between. Germline V gives CDR1 SEHNR, CDR2 FQNEAQ (reference sequence). This CDR3 spans 14 amino acids. The CDR3 loop is CASSSGREVYGYTF. The CDR3 bases are TGTGCCAGCAGCTCCGGCCGGGAAGTCTATGGCTACACCTTC.